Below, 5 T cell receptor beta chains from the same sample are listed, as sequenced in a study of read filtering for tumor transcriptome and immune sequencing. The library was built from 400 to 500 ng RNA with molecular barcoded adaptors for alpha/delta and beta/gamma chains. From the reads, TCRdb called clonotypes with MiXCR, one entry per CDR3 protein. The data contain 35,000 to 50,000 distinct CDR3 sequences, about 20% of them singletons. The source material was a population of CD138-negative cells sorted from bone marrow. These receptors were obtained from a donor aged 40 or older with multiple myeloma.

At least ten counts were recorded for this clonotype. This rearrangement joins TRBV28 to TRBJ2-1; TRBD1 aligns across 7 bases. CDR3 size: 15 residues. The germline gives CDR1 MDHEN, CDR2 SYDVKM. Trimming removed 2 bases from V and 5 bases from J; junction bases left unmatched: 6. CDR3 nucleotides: TGTGCCAGCAGTTTACTGGGGACAGAACACAATGAGCAGTTCTTC. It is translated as CASSLLGTEHNEQFF.

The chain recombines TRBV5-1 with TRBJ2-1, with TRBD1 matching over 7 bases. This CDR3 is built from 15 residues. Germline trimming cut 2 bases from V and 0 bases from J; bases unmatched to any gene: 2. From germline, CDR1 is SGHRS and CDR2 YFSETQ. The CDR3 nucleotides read TGCGCCAGCAGCTTCCGGGACAGCTCCTACAATGAGCAGTTCTTC. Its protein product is CASSFRDSSYNEQFF.

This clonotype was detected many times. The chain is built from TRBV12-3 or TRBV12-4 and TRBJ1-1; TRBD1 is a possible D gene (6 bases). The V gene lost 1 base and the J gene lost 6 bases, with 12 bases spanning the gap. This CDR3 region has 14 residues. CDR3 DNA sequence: TGTGCCAGCAGTTTAGACAGAAACAGGGCTGAAGCTTTCTTT. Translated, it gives CASSLDRNRAEAFF.

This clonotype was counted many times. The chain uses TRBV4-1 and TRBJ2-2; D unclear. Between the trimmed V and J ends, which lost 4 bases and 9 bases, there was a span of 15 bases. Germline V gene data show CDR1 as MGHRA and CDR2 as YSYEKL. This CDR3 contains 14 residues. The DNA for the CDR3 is TGCGCCAGCAGCCCGCAGGTCGGGCGGCGGGAGCTGTTTTTT. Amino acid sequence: CASSPQVGRRELFF.

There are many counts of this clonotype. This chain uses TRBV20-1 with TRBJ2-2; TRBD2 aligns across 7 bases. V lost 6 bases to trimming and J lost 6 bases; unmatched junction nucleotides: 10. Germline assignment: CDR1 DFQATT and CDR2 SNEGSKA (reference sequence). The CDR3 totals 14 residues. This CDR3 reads CSARRREKSGELFF. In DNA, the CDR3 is TGCAGTGCAAGAAGGCGGGAGAAGTCCGGGGAGCTGTTTTTT.